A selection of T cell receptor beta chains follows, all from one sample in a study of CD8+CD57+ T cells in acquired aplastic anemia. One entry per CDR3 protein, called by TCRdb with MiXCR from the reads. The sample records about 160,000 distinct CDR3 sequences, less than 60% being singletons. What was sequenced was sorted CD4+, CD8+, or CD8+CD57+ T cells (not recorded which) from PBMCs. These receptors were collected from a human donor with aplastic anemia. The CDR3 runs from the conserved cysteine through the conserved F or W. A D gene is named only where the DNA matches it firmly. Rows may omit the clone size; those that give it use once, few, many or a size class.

TGTGCCAGCAGGGAGACAGGGGACAGGAACACTGAAGCTTTCTTT CASRETGDRNTEAFF TRBD1 TRBJ1-1 many TRBV6-5
TGTGCCAGTAGTATAGGGAACACCGGGGAGCTGTTTTTT CASSIGNTGELFF . TRBJ2-2 many TRBV19
TGCGCCAGGGTCAATGGTGTGGGACTAAGATGTTATACGCAGTATTTT CARVNGVGLRCYTQYF TRBD2 TRBJ2-3 many TRBV10-1
TGTGCCACCCAACCATCCCGACAGGCCGCCTACGAGCAGTACTTC CATQPSRQAAYEQYF . TRBJ2-7 many TRBV7-2
TGTGCCGGCAGACGGACAGCCGTGGCGCCGGCTAATGAAAAACTGTTTTTT CAGRRTAVAPANEKLFF . TRBJ1-4 few TRBV2
TGCGCCAGCAGCAAGGACAGGGTCAACTCACCCCTCCACTTT CASSKDRVNSPLHF TRBD1 TRBJ1-6 . TRBV5-1
TGTGCCAGCAGCCATGGGAGGCGACAGGGAAGGTTCGCTGAAGCTTTCTTT CASSHGRRQGRFAEAFF TRBD1 TRBJ1-1 . TRBV5-6
TGCGCCAGCAGCTTGTCCGGGACTAGCAATGAGCAGTTCTTC CASSLSGTSNEQFF TRBD2 TRBJ2-1 many TRBV5-1
TGCGCCAGCAGGACTAGTAATTTCAATGAGCAGTTCTTC CASRTSNFNEQFF . TRBJ2-1 many TRBV5-1
TGTGCCAGCAGCTTGGGTCCGGGGGAGCTGTTTTTT CASSLGPGELFF . TRBJ2-2 many TRBV7-2
TGTGCCAGCAGCTTGTTGACAGGCCCCTACGAGCAGTACTTC CASSLLTGPYEQYF . TRBJ2-7 . TRBV7-2
TGTGCCAGTAGTATACTAGGTGACGGTCGGGTGGAACTGTTTTTT CASSILGDGRVELFF . TRBJ1-4 . TRBV19
TGTGCCAGTAGTATCCCCTACGGTTATCAGCCCCAGCATTTT CASSIPYGYQPQHF . TRBJ1-5 few TRBV19
TGTGCCACCAGTGGGGGAAAGGGCCGTGGCTCCCAGCCCCAGCATTTT CATSGGKGRGSQPQHF . TRBJ1-5 once TRBV24-1
TGTGCCAGTAGGGCCCAGACAGGGCTCTACGAGCAGTACTTC CASRAQTGLYEQYF TRBD1 TRBJ2-7 . TRBV19
TGTGCCACCAGCAGAGCCGGGACACCTACCTACGAGCAGTACTTC CATSRAGTPTYEQYF . TRBJ2-7 . TRBV15
TGTGCCAGCAGCCCCGGGGTGCCGAGGCTGGAGACCCAGTACTTC CASSPGVPRLETQYF . TRBJ2-5 many TRBV6-2/TRBV6-3
TGTGCCAGTAGTATCGAGTCGGCCCAGCATTTT CASSIESAQHF . TRBJ1-5 few TRBV19
TGCGCCAGCAGCTTGGGGGTTACGGGGACCCAGTACTTC CASSLGVTGTQYF . TRBJ2-5 . TRBV5-1
TGTGCCAGCAGCGTAGTTGGGAGTAGTACAGATACGCAGTATTTT CASSVVGSSTDTQYF . TRBJ2-3 few TRBV9
TGTGCCAGTAGTAGACTAGCGGGGGGCAACACAGATACGCAGTATTTT CASSRLAGGNTDTQYF TRBD2 TRBJ2-3 many TRBV19
TGTGCCAGCAGTTACGTTGCGGGGAACACTGAAGCTTTCTTT CASSYVAGNTEAFF . TRBJ1-1 many TRBV6-5
TGTGCCAGCAGCGGTACTGGACAGGGGATAATGTCCGGGGAGCTGTTTTTT CASSGTGQGIMSGELFF TRBD1 TRBJ2-2 . TRBV11-1
TGTGCCAGCAGCCAAGACAGGACAGGGGGCACTGAAGCTTTCTTT CASSQDRTGGTEAFF TRBD1 TRBJ1-1 many TRBV3-1
TGCGCCAGCAGCGCCGGGACAGCAACTATTGAAAAACTGTTTTTT CASSAGTATIEKLFF TRBD1 TRBJ1-4 once TRBV4-1
TGTGCCAGCAGTCTCGTTTTGAGCCGCAATGAAAAACTGTTTTTT CASSLVLSRNEKLFF . TRBJ1-4 . TRBV7-9
TGCGCCAGCAGCTACGGACAGCTCACAGATACGCAGTATTTT CASSYGQLTDTQYF . TRBJ2-3 . TRBV5-1
TGTGCCACCAGTGATCGACAGGGTGGCAATCAGCCCCAGCATTTT CATSDRQGGNQPQHF TRBD1 TRBJ1-5 . TRBV24-1
TGTGCCACCCAGCTCAGCGGGGGACAGCCCCAGCATTTT CATQLSGGQPQHF . TRBJ1-5 . TRBV7-9
TGTGCCACCAGCGGAGGGACAGGGGGCTCCTACGAGCAGTACTTC CATSGGTGGSYEQYF TRBD1 TRBJ2-7 . TRBV15
TGTGCCAGCAGTTACGGGGCAGGCTCTGGAAACACCATATATTTT CASSYGAGSGNTIYF . TRBJ1-3 many TRBV6-5
TGCGCCAGCACCCCCTCCGGACAGGCATCGAACACTGAAGCTTTCTTT CASTPSGQASNTEAFF TRBD1 TRBJ1-1 many TRBV5-1
TGCAGCGTTGGACACCAAGAGACCCAGTACTTC CSVGHQETQYF . TRBJ2-5 many TRBV29-1
TGTGCCAGCAGCGTAGACCCGACAGGGCCCTCGTACACCTTC CASSVDPTGPSYTF TRBD1 TRBJ1-2 many TRBV9
TGTGCCAGCAGTCTAGGGGAGGGTGAGACCCAGTACTTC CASSLGEGETQYF TRBD2 TRBJ2-5 many TRBV12-3/TRBV12-4
TGCAGTGCTAGAGAAACAGATACGCAGTATTTT CSARETDTQYF . TRBJ2-3 many TRBV20-1
TGTGCCAGCAGCTTAGTGGGACAGGCGAATTCACCCCTCCACTTT CASSLVGQANSPLHF TRBD1 TRBJ1-6 many TRBV7-2
TGTGCCAGCAGCTTAGATCCCCTCAACACTGAAGCTTTCTTT CASSLDPLNTEAFF . TRBJ1-1 many TRBV11-2
TGTGCCAGCAGTTTGAGGGGACAGGGCCTGTTGAACACCGGGGAGCTGTTTTTT CASSLRGQGLLNTGELFF TRBD1 TRBJ2-2 few TRBV28
TGTGCCACCAGTGACACGGACCGGGGTGGCTACACCTTC CATSDTDRGGYTF . TRBJ1-2 many TRBV24-1
TGTGCCATCAGTGGGGGGGGAGGGTACAATGAGCAGTTCTTC CAISGGGGYNEQFF TRBD2 TRBJ2-1 . TRBV10-3
TGTGCCAGCAGTAAGGAGGGGGCGCATGTGGATGAGCAGTTCTTC CASSKEGAHVDEQFF . TRBJ2-1 . TRBV6-1
TGTGCCAGTAGCGGGACAGGGACGAATGAAAAACTGTTTTTT CASSGTGTNEKLFF TRBD1 TRBJ1-4 few TRBV19
TGTGCCAGCAGTTACTCGACTAGCGGGATGACCTCCTACAATGAGCAGTTCTTC CASSYSTSGMTSYNEQFF TRBD2 TRBJ2-1 . TRBV6-2/TRBV6-3
TGTGCCAGTAGTATCGCGGCCCTAACCACTGAAGCTTTCTTT CASSIAALTTEAFF . TRBJ1-1 many TRBV19
TGTGCCATCAGTGAGTCGTGGGGCTACGAGCAGTACTTC CAISESWGYEQYF . TRBJ2-7 . TRBV10-3
TGCGCCAGCAGCCCCCCGGACAGGGGACAGCCCCTCCACTTT CASSPPDRGQPLHF TRBD1 TRBJ1-6 . TRBV4-1
TGCAGTGCTGGGGACAGCGTTCAGTACGGCGGCTACACCTTC CSAGDSVQYGGYTF TRBD1 TRBJ1-2 many TRBV20-1
TGTGCCAGCAGCCCCGGACGGGGGCAGGGAGGAGATACGCAGTATTTT CASSPGRGQGGDTQYF . TRBJ2-3 many TRBV7-2
TGTGCCAGCAGCCTGGGGACATTCCTCTCTGGAAACACCATATATTTT CASSLGTFLSGNTIYF . TRBJ1-3 many TRBV7-6
TGTGCCAGCAGCCCTCTAGCGGGAGGGAGAGAGACCCAGTACTTC CASSPLAGGRETQYF TRBD2 TRBJ2-5 . TRBV7-6
TGTGCCAGCAGCTTAGAGCCTGGAAACACCATATATTTT CASSLEPGNTIYF . TRBJ1-3 . TRBV7-2
TGTGCCAGTAGTATAGAGGGGAACACTGAAGCTTTCTTT CASSIEGNTEAFF . TRBJ1-1 . TRBV19
TGCGCCAGCCAAAATGACAGGAAGGGAGGTGGCTACACCTTC CASQNDRKGGGYTF . TRBJ1-2 . TRBV10-1